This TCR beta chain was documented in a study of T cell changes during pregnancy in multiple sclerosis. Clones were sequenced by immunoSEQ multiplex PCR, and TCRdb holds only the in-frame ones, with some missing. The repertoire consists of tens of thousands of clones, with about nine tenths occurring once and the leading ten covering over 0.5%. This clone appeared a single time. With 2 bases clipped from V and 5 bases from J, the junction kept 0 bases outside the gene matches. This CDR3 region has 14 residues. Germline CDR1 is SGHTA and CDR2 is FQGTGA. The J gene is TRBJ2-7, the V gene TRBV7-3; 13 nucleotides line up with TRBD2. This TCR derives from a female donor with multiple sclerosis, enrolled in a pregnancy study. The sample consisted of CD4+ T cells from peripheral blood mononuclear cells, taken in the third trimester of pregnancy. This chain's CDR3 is CASSLGTSGNEQYF. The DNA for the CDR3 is TGTGCCAGCAGCTTAGGGACTAGCGGGAACGAGCAGTACTTC.